A single T cell receptor beta chain is shown here with its context. Its antigen is not yet known. No much larger clone is present one base from it, and per-base qualities are unavailable. The CDR3, from cysteine to phenylalanine, totals 12 residues. This entry keeps only the CDR3 DNA: 36 bases, framed from base 1. As encoded in the germline V gene, CDR1 is SGDLS while CDR2 is YYNGEE. Deletion took 4 bases off V and 9 bases off J, with a span of 10 bases between the germline ends. Library prep was done by 5' RACE. The reads were generated on an Illumina HiSeq 2500. A second PCR of about 7 to 12 cycles was performed with a sample-barcoded 5' primer and a J-beta primer mix. Each TCR beta cDNA molecule received a unique molecular identifier from a template-switch 5' adaptor carrying 12 random nucleotides. Each sample yielded at least 2.5 million CDR3-containing paired-end reads. The Mint cDNA synthesis kit, primed by a TRBC-specific oligonucleotide, was used to synthesize first-strand cDNA from all RNA. All cDNA was treated with uracil-DNA glycosylase and then went through a first 18-cycle PCR with the universal primers M1SS and BC2_uni_R. The source study handled its data this way. Normalization of each sample was performed by random selection of 1 million high-quality reads, each carrying a distinct molecular identifier. Instead of being binned into consensus sequences, reads with shared molecular identifiers were discarded. MiTCR, run with a Q25 quality threshold and the strictest error-elimination algorithm, handled CDR3 identification, clonotype clustering and error correction. A nonparametric unseen species model with Euler transformation was used to estimate lower-bound total TCR beta diversity. TCRdb's own reprocessing of the public reads used fastp at Q25 and MiXCR and kept productive beta chains. When rows share a CDR3 protein, they turn into one entry using the most common DNA and genes. These V and J calls derive from TCRdb rather than the authors' analysis. In all, the sample holds about 1.8 million distinct CDR3 sequences, and roughly 52% of those were seen once. Approximately 2.1% of the sample belongs to the ten largest clones.

Systemically healthy Caucasian individuals from Russia, 35 to 40 in total and aged about 6 to 90 years, were included as donors. Approximately 9 milliliters of peripheral blood were collected from each donor into EDTA-treated Vacutainer tubes. Ficoll-Paque density-gradient centrifugation was used to isolate PBMCs, with at least 6 million per sample. Total RNA was extracted from PBMCs with Trizol reagent, with at least 5 micrograms obtained per sample. For every donor, an aliquot of PBMCs went through flow cytometry to measure the percentages of naive CD45RAhigh/CD27high T cells. This sample is part of a study of blood T cells in healthy people across ages (dated by TCRdb to the mid-2010s). In the study overall: In model experiments, roughly one uniquely barcoded TCR beta cDNA molecule per two T cells was captured by template switching. Donors were grouped into four age groups: young (average approximately 16 years), middle-aged (39), aged (around 66) and long-lived (over 80). To avoid experimental bias, donors of different ages were spread randomly across the sequencing lanes. Using the same blood draw, the study looked at two additional independent replicas of 1 million unique cDNA reads for two donors, one aged 18 to 30 and the other aged 80 or older. The study measured age-related changes in TCR beta repertoire diversity using deep sequencing normalized with unique cDNA molecular identifiers.

Points the paper makes about the study in general: Compared with the aged group, more naive CD4+ T cells, fewer expanded clones and increased TCR diversity were shown by the long-lived group, suggesting age selection. Estimates of total diversity based on one million sequenced T cells were regarded as lower bounds and as underestimates. Because the CMV infection status of the donors was unknown, age-related changes in expanded clonotypes may potentially have been confounded. There was a strong correlation between observed TCR beta diversity and the percentage of naive T cells measured by flow cytometry. Because profiling used bulk unsorted PBMCs, naive and antigen-experienced compartments could not be compared conclusively. Observed TCR beta diversity per million T cells fell roughly linearly with age, and a significant reduction was already apparent by age around 40.

The receptor's source is a woman between 35 and 50 years old in good health. Sequencing was carried out using blood. The receptor chain draws on TRBV9 and TRBJ1-4; the D gene lacks a confident call. CDR3 sequence: CASSSDGKKLFF. The nucleotide sequence reads as follows: TGTGCCAGCAGCTCAGACGGTAAAAAACTGTTTTTT. The variable domain in full, with residues beyond the CDR3 obtained from the reference TRBV9 and TRBJ1-4 genes, is DSGVTQTPKHLITATGQRVTLRCSPRSGDLSVYWYQQSLDQGLQFLIQYYNGEERAKGNILERFSAQQFPDLHSELNLSSLELGDSALYFCASSSDGKKLFFGSGTQLSVL.